This T cell receptor (beta chain) was recorded in a study of T-cell reconstitution after alpha-beta-depleted transplantation in children. General study results and limits: Among T cells one year after transplant, newly produced cells accounted for most counts and diversity.

Many counts were recorded for this clonotype. Its antigen is currently unknown. Per the germline V gene, CDR1 is MDHEN and CDR2 is SYDVKM. The ends were cut back, 6 bases at V and 5 bases at J, with 10 bases in the middle. The CDR3 covers 13 residues. Unique molecular identifiers were built into the TCRbeta library. TCRdb reprocessed the PCR reads with MiXCR, giving one entry per CDR3 protein. The data hold about 300,000 distinct CDR3 sequences, with 9.5% to 13% observed a single time. This TCR was sampled from a boy under three years old with acute myeloid leukemia, due to receive a stem cell transplant. The sample here was PBMCs, taken before TCRalphabeta/CD19-depleted stem cell transplant. The chain has TRBV28 and TRBJ1-4, with unresolved D. CDR3 region: CASSSELNEKLFF. For the CDR3, the DNA is TGTGCCAGCAGCTCCGAGCTAAATGAAAAACTGTTTTTT.